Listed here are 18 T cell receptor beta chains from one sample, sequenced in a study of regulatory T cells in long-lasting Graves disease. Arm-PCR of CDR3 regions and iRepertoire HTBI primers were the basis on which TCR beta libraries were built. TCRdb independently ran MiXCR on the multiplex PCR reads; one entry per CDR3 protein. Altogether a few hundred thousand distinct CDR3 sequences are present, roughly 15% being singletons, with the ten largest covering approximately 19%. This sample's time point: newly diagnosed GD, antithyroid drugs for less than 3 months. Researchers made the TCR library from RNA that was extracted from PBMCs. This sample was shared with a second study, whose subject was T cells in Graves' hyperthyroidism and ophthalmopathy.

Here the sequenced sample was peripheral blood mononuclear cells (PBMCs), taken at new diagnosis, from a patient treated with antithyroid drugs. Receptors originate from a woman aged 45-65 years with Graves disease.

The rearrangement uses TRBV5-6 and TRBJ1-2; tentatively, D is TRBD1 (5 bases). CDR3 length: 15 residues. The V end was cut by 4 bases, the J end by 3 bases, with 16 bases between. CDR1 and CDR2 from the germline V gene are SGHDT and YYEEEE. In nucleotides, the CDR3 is TGTGCCAGCAGCGCGCCGGGAGGGACCCACTATGGCTACACCTTC. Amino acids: CASSAPGGTHYGYTF.

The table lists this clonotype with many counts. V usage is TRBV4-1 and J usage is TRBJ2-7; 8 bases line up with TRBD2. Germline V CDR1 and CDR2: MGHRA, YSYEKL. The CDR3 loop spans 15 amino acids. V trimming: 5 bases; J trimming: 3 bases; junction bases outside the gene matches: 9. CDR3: CASSSVGLEGYEQYF. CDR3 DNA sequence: TGCGCCAGCAGCTCAGTGGGACTAGAGGGCTACGAGCAGTACTTC.

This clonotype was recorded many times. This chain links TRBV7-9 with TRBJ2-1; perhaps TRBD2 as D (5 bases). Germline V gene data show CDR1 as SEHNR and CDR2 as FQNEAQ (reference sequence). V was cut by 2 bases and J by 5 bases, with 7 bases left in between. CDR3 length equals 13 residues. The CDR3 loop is CASSLMEDNEQFF. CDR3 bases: TGTGCCAGCAGCTTAATGGAGGACAATGAGCAGTTCTTC.

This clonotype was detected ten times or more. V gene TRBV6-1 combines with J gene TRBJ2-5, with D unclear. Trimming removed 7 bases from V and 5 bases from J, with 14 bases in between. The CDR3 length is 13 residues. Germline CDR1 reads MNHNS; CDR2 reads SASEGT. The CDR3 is CASKLGNWETQYF. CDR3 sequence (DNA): TGTGCCAGCAAGCTGGGCAATTGGGAGACCCAGTACTTC.

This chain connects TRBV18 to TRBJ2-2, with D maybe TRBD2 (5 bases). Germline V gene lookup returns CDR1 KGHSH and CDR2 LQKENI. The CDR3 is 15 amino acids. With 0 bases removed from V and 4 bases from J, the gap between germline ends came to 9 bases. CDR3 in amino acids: CASSPPSASTGELFF. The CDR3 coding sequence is TGTGCCAGCTCACCACCTAGCGCTTCCACCGGGGAGCTGTTTTTT.

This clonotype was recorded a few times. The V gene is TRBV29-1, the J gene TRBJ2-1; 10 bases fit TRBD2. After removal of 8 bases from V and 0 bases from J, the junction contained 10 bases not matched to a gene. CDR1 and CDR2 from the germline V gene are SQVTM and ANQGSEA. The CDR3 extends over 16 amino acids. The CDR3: CSTPVPSGSSYNEQFF. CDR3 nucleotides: TGCAGCACTCCAGTGCCTAGCGGGAGCTCCTACAATGAGCAGTTCTTC.

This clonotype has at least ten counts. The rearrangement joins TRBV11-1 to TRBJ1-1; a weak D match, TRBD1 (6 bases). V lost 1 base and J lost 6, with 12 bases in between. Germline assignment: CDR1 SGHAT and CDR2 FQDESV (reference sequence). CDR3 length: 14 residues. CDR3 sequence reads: CASSLGTAAPEAFF. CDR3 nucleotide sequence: TGTGCCAGCAGCTTAGGGACAGCAGCCCCTGAAGCTTTCTTT. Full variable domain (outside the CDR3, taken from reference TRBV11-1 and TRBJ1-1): EAEVAQSPRYKITEKSQAVAFWCDPISGHATLYWYRQILGQGPELLVQFQDESVVDDSQLPKDRFSAERLKGVDSTLKIQPAELGDSAMYLCASSLGTAAPEAFFGQGTRLTVV.

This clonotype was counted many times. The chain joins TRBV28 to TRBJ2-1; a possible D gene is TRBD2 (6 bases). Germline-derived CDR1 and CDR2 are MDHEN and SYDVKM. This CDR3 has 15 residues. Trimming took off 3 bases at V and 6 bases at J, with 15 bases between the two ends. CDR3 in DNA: TGTGCCAGCAGTTTTGATCGGGAGTACGGCAATGAGCAGTTCTTC. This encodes CASSFDREYGNEQFF. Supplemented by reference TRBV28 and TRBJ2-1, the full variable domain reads DVKVTQSSRYLVKRTGEKVFLECVQDMDHENMFWYRQDPGLGLRLIYFSYDVKMKEKGDIPEGYSVSREKKERFSLILESASTNQTSMYLCASSFDREYGNEQFFGPGTRLTVL.

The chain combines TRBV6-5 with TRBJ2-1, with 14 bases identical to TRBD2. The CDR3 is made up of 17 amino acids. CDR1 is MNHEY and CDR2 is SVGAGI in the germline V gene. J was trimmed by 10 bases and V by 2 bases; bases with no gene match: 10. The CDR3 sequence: CASSYVAGLAGEGEQFF. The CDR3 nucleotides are TGTGCCAGCAGTTACGTTGCGGGACTAGCGGGAGAAGGGGAGCAGTTCTTC.

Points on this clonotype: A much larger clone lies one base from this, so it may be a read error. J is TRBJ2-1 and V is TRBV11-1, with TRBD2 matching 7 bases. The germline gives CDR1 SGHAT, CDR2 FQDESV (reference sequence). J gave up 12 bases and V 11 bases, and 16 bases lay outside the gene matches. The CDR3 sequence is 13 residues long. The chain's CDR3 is CAGTPGGGLGQFF. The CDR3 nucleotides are TGTGCCGGCACCCCGGGCGGGGGACTCGGGCAGTTCTTC. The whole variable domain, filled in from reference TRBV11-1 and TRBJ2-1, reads EAEVAQSPRYKITEKSQAVAFWCDPISGHATLYWYRQILGQGPELLVQFQDESVVDDSQLPKDRFSAERLKGVDSTLKIQPAELGDSAMYLCAGTPGGGLGQFFGPGTRLTVL.

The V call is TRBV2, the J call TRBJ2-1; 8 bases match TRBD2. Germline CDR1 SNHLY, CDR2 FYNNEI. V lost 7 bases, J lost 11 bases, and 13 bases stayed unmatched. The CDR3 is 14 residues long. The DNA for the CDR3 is TGTGCCAGCATAGGGACTAGTCAATTGAAGAAGCAGTTCTTC. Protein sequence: CASIGTSQLKKQFF.

CDR3 protein: CASSTTSAHNEQFF. For the CDR3, the DNA is TGTGCCAGCAGTACGACTAGCGCCCACAATGAGCAGTTCTTC. The chain links TRBV28 to TRBJ2-1; TRBD2 matches at 8 bases. This CDR3 region has 14 residues. Per germline, CDR1 MDHEN and CDR2 SYDVKM. The V gene end was trimmed by 5 bases and the J gene end by 5 bases; junction bases not matched to a gene: 5.

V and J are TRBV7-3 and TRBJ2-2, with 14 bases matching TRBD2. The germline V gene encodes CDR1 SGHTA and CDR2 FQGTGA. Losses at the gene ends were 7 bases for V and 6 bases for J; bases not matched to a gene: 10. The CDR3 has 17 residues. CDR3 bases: TGTGCCAGCAACACCTCGCCGACTAGCGGGAGGGCCGGGGAGCTGTTTTTT. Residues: CASNTSPTSGRAGELFF.

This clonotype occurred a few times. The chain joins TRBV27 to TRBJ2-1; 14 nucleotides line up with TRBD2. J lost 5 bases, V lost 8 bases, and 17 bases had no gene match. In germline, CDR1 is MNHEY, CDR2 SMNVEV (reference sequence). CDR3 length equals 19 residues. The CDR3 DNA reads TGTGCCAGCCTTATTCCTACTCAAAGACTAGCGGGAGGGCACAATGAGCAGTTCTTC. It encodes CASLIPTQRLAGGHNEQFF.

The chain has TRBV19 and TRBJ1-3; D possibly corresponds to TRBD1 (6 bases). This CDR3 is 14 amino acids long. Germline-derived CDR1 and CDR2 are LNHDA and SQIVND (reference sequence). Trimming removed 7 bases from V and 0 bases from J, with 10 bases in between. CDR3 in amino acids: CASTPDSSGNTIYF. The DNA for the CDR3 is TGTGCCAGTACCCCGGACAGCTCTGGAAACACCATATATTTT.

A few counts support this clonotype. CDR3 protein: CASSMGSDISGANVLTF. The DNA of the CDR3 is TGTGCCAGCAGCATGGGGTCCGACATCTCTGGGGCCAACGTCCTGACTTTC. J is TRBJ2-6 and V is TRBV5-4; D call uncertain. Germline CDR1 and CDR2: SGHNT and YYREEE (reference sequence). The CDR3 length is 17 residues. V dropped 4 bases and J dropped 0 bases, with 14 bases sitting between them.

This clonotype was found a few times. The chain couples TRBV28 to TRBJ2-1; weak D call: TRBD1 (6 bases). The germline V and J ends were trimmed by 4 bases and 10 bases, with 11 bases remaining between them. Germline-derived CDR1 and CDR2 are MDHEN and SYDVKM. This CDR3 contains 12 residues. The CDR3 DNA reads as TGTGCCAGCAGTTCGACAGGTCGGGAGCAGTTCTTC. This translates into CASSSTGREQFF.

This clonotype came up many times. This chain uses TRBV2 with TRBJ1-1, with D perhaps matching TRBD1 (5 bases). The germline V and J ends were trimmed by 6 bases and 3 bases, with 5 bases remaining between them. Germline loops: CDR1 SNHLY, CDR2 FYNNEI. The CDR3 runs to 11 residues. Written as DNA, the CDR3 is TGTGCCAGCAGGGGGGACACTGAAGCTTTCTTT. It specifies CASRGDTEAFF.